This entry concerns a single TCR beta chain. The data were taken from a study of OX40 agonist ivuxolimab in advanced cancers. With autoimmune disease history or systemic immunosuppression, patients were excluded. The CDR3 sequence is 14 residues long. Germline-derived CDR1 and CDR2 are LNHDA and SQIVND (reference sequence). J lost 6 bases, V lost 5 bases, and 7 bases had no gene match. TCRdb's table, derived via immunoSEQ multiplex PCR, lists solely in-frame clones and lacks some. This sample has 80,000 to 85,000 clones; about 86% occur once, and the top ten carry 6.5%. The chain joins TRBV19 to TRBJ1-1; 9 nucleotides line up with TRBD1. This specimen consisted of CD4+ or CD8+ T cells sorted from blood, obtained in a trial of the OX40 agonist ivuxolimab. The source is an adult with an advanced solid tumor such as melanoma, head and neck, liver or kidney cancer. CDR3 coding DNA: TGTGCCAGTAGTTCCGGACAGGGGCAGGCTGAAGCTTTCTTT. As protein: CASSSGQGQAEAFF.